This T cell receptor beta chain was recovered during a study of graft-versus-host responses after intestinal transplantation. Study in general: All recipients were given anti-thymocyte globulin induction, and tacrolimus and steroids were then administered for three to four years.

Trimming took 3 bases from V and 4 from J; bases not matched to a gene: 9. CDR1 MRHNA and CDR2 SNTAGT come from the germline V gene. There are 17 residues in the CDR3. The table lists this clone with a count of one. Its antigen is currently unknown. Study-wide results and limits: GvH clones surfaced in recipient marrow, some emerging earlier in ileum or blood. When patients had graft-donor T cell macrochimerism, their allografts held high graft-versus-host to host-versus-graft clonal ratios. Maximum circulating GvH clone levels tracked with early post-transplant HvG decreases.

TCRdb keeps only in-frame clones here, not all; method: immunoSEQ multiplex PCR. The sample lists 90,000 to 150,000 clones; roughly 95% were seen once. Here the sequenced sample was unstimulated CD8+ T cells sorted from spleen or lymph node cells, taken before intestinal transplant. This chain links TRBV6-4 with TRBJ2-7, with 13 positions matching TRBD2. The clonotype comes from a human donor who received an intestinal transplant. CDR3 coding DNA: TGTGCCAGCAGTGAAGGGACTAGCGGGGCCTGGGGGTACGAGCAGTACTTC. Protein: CASSEGTSGAWGYEQYF.